This T cell receptor beta chain was sequenced in a study of blood T cell repertoires in COVID-19. Across the study: The United States, Italy and Spain provided the acute and convalescent COVID-19 samples. Sample material is recorded as cDNA or gDNA derived from T cells, B-cell-depleted T cells, or PBMCs.

Seattle's enrolled individuals joined amid active infection and were then monitored longitudinally. As processed by the authors: From reference gene primer amplification, estimates of nucleated cell counts were derived. TCRdb's table, derived via immunoSEQ multiplex PCR, lists solely in-frame clones and lacks some. The V and J calls and clone size come from that table; D and trimming were worked out from the DNA. The profile shows hundreds of thousands of clones, approximately 86% of them singletons. Germline V gene data show CDR1 as MDHEN and CDR2 as SYDVKM. Trimming took 4 bases from V and 6 from J, leaving 16 bases between them. CDR3 length: 15 residues.

V and J are TRBV28 and TRBJ2-1; TRBD1 might be the D (5 bases). The sequence was obtained from a woman under 40 with COVID-19, enrolled during active disease. Material for sequencing was peripheral blood. This chain's CDR3 is CASSSPGSLGNEQFF. CDR3 coding DNA: TGTGCCAGCAGTTCTCCAGGGTCTTTAGGCAATGAGCAGTTCTTC.